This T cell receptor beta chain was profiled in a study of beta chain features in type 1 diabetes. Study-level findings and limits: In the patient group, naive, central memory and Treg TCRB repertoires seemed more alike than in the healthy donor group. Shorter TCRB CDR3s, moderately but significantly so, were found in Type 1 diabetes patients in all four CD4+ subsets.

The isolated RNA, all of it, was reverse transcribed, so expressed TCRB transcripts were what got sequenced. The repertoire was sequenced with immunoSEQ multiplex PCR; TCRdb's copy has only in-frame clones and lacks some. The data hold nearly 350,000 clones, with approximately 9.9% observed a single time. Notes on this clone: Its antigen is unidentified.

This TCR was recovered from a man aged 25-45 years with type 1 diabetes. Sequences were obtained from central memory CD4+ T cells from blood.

CDR3 region: CASRGPSRTRKVYEQFF. CDR3 sequence (DNA): TGTGCCAGCAGGGGACCCTCTCGGACTAGGAAGGTCTATGAGCAGTTCTTC. The chain joins TRBV7-8 to TRBJ2-1, with 7 bases matching TRBD2. Germline CDR1 reads SGHVS; CDR2 reads FQNEAQ. CDR3 length equals 17 residues. V shed 6 bases and J 8 bases; nucleotides not matched to a gene: 19. Looking up the rest from reference TRBV7-8 and TRBJ2-1 gives the full variable domain: GAGVSQSPRYKVAKRGQDVALRCDPISGHVSLFWYQQALGQGPEFLTYFQNEAQLDKSGLPSDRFFAERPEGSVSTLKIQRTQQEDSAVYLCASRGPSRTRKVYEQFFGPGTRLTVL.